These 32 T cell receptor beta chains share one sample of origin, sequenced in a study of cytotoxic CD8 clonotypes in ibrutinib-treated CLL. The table came from immunoSEQ multiplex PCR; TCRdb's copy has only in-frame clones and leaves some out. The sample lists just over 65,000 clones; more than 60% were seen once. Sequencing used PBMCs, obtained after 12 months of ibrutinib treatment. The source of these receptors is a human donor with chronic lymphocytic leukemia.

The V gene is TRBV2, the J gene TRBJ1-5; 7 bases match TRBD1. With V trimmed by 5 bases and J by 3 bases, 7 bases remained unmatched. The CDR3 runs 15 residues. From germline, CDR1 is SNHLY and CDR2 FYNNEI. Here the CDR3 reads CASSPNRGSNQPQHF. In nucleotides, the CDR3 is TGTGCCAGCAGTCCGAACAGGGGATCCAATCAGCCCCAGCATTTT. The full variable domain, its missing parts supplied by reference TRBV2 and TRBJ1-5, is EPEVTQTPSHQVTQMGQEVILRCVPISNHLYFYWYRQILGQKVEFLVSFYNNEISEKSEIFDDQFSVERPDGSNFTLKIRSTKLEDSAMYFCASSPNRGSNQPQHFGDGTRLSIL.

This rearrangement joins TRBV9 to TRBJ1-6, with 7 positions matching TRBD1. CDR3 length equals 15 residues. V lost 8 bases to trimming and J lost 4 bases; unmatched junction nucleotides: 9. Germline CDR1 is SGDLS and CDR2 is YYNGEE. The CDR3 here is CASGGGTEYNSPLHF. CDR3 DNA sequence: TGTGCCAGTGGGGGGGGGACAGAGTATAATTCACCCCTCCACTTT.

The chain uses TRBV10-3 and TRBJ1-1; D call uncertain. Trimming took off 10 bases at V and 7 bases at J, with 10 bases between the two ends. This CDR3 comprises 10 residues. CDR1 and CDR2 from the germline V gene are ENHRY and SYGVKD. CDR3: CATASLEAFF. Here the CDR3 DNA reads TGTGCCACCGCCAGCCTTGAAGCTTTCTTT.

This chain uses TRBV5-4 with TRBJ2-3, with D unclear. Looked up from germline, CDR1 is SGHNT and CDR2 is YYREEE (reference sequence). With 0 bases removed from V and 1 base from J, the gap between germline ends came to 9 bases. The CDR3 is 15 residues long. CDR3 DNA sequence: TGTGCCAGCAGCTTGGAGGCCAGCCGCACAGATACGCAGTATTTT. This sequence encodes CASSLEASRTDTQYF. Together with reference TRBV5-4 and TRBJ2-3, the CDR3 gives the full variable domain: ETGVTQSPTHLIKTRGQQVTLRCSSQSGHNTVSWYQQALGQGPQFIFQYYREEENGRGNFPPRFSGLQFPNYSSELNVNALELDDSALYLCASSLEASRTDTQYFGPGTRLTVL.

The CDR3 spells CASSSLAGGLGEQFF. In DNA form, the CDR3 reads TGTGCCAGCAGCTCTTTAGCGGGGGGGCTTGGTGAGCAGTTCTTC. The J gene is TRBJ2-1, the V gene TRBV7-3, with TRBD2 matching 11 bases. The V gene's germline CDR1 is SGHTA and CDR2 FQGTGA. V dropped 4 bases and J dropped 9; count of bases not matched to a gene: 8. This CDR3 has 15 amino acids.

This chain connects TRBV7-9 to TRBJ1-1, with D hard to call. Trimming removed 0 bases from V and 3 bases from J, with 5 bases in between. The CDR3 spans 13 residues. Germline lookup yields CDR1 SEHNR and CDR2 FQNEAQ (reference sequence). For the CDR3, the DNA is TGTGCCAGCAGCTTAGCATTGGACACTGAAGCTTTCTTT. Protein product: CASSLALDTEAFF.

The chain joins TRBV2 to TRBJ2-7, with D perhaps TRBD1 or TRBD2 (6 bases each). This CDR3 spans 12 amino acids. Deletions cut 9 bases from V and 2 bases from J, with 11 bases between. CDR1 is SNHLY, CDR2 FYNNEI, per germline. The CDR3 DNA reads as TGTGCCAGTTGGCGGGACACCTACGAGCAGTACTTC. Encoded protein: CASWRDTYEQYF.

The chain combines TRBV29-1 with TRBJ2-1; possibly TRBD2 for D (6 bases). The ends were cut back, 6 bases at V and 7 bases at J, with 19 bases in the middle. The CDR3 spans 14 residues. Per the germline V gene, CDR1 is SQVTM and CDR2 is ANQGSEA. CDR3 sequence (DNA): TGCAGCGTCCCTTCCCATTTAGCGGTGAATGAGCAGTTCTTC. Translation: CSVPSHLAVNEQFF.

The rearrangement uses TRBV27 and TRBJ2-7, with TRBD1 matching 7 bases. The CDR3 extends over 14 amino acids. Germline V gene sequence: CDR1 MNHEY, CDR2 SMNVEV (reference sequence). Trimming cost V 0 bases and J 2 bases; bases outside gene matches: 1. The CDR3 region is CASSLSQGAYEQYF. Here the CDR3 DNA reads TGTGCCAGCAGTTTATCCCAGGGGGCCTACGAGCAGTACTTC.

This clone was recorded only once. V usage is TRBV10-3 and J usage is TRBJ2-1; a possible D gene is TRBD1 (7 bases). The CDR3 consists of 13 residues. Germline V lookup: CDR1 ENHRY, CDR2 SYGVKD. V shed 2 bases and J shed 8 bases, with 10 bases lying between them. The CDR3 here is CAISEGRGDEQFF. The CDR3 bases are TGTGCCATCAGTGAGGGCAGGGGGGATGAGCAGTTCTTC.

The CDR3 protein is CSVVWQNNEKLFF. The CDR3 bases are TGCAGCGTTGTTTGGCAGAATAATGAAAAACTGTTTTTT. The rearrangement links TRBV29-1 to TRBJ1-4; no clear D gene. Trimming left V 4 bases short and J 4 bases short, with 10 bases between. Germline V gives CDR1 SQVTM, CDR2 ANQGSEA. The CDR3 extends over 13 amino acids.

The V and J genes are TRBV11-2 and TRBJ2-1; 9 bases map to TRBD2. V shed 1 base, J shed 5 bases, and the junction held 12 bases outside the gene matches. The CDR3 has 18 amino acids. Germline V CDR1 and CDR2: SGHAT, FQNNGV. The CDR3 sequence is CASSLGLAGTSRNNEQFF. The CDR3 nucleotides are TGTGCCAGCAGCTTAGGGCTGGCGGGGACTAGCAGAAACAATGAGCAGTTCTTC. Combining the CDR3 with reference TRBV11-2 and TRBJ2-1 gives the whole variable domain EAGVAQSPRYKIIEKRQSVAFWCNPISGHATLYWYQQILGQGPKLLIQFQNNGVVDDSQLPKDRFSAERLKGVDSTLKIQPAKLEDSAVYLCASSLGLAGTSRNNEQFFGPGTRLTVL.

This clone was observed a single time. CDR3 sequence (DNA): TGTGCCAGCAGTGAAGCGCTGTTGACCCAGTACTTC. Its protein product is CASSEALLTQYF. The chain joins TRBV2 to TRBJ2-5; D not resolved. The germline V and J ends were trimmed by 0 bases and 7 bases, with 6 bases remaining between them. The germline gives CDR1 SNHLY, CDR2 FYNNEI. This CDR3 has 12 amino acids.

V is TRBV6-1 and J is TRBJ1-4; a weak D match, TRBD1 (5 bases). V was clipped by 7 bases and J by 1 base, with 13 bases between them. The germline gives CDR1 MNHNS, CDR2 SASEGT. The CDR3 runs to 15 residues. CDR3 sequence reads: CASKAGPLTNEKLFF. In DNA, the CDR3 is TGTGCCAGCAAGGCGGGGCCCCTAACTAATGAAAAACTGTTTTTT.

The gene calls are TRBV5-1 and TRBJ2-2; D perhaps matches TRBD2 (5 bases). The germline V gene encodes CDR1 SGHRS and CDR2 YFSETQ. V was pared by 4 bases and J by 7 bases, with 23 bases between. CDR3 size: 17 residues. Here the CDR3 reads CASSIKGPGPGVGELFF. DNA for the CDR3: TGCGCCAGCAGCATTAAAGGCCCCGGCCCCGGGGTCGGGGAGCTGTTTTTT.

The V gene is TRBV6-6, the J gene TRBJ1-1, with D unresolved. The CDR3 is made up of 13 amino acids. CDR1 is MNHNY and CDR2 is SVGAGI in the germline V gene (reference sequence). Trimming shortened V by 5 bases and J by 8 bases, and 15 bases separated the two germline ends. Here the CDR3 DNA reads TGTGCCAGCAGTCTAATGAACAAGGAGGAAGCTTTCTTT. It codes for CASSLMNKEEAFF.

This chain links TRBV18 with TRBJ1-2; TRBD1 is a possible D gene (5 bases). Germline CDR1 is KGHSH and CDR2 is LQKENI. The CDR3 length is 16 residues. Trimming cost V 2 bases and J 4 bases, with 17 bases left between them. The CDR3, as DNA: TGTGCCAGCTCACCAGTATCCCGGGCAGGGATCTATGGCTACACCTTC. Its protein product is CASSPVSRAGIYGYTF.

The V call is TRBV9, the J call TRBJ1-6; 7 bases agree with TRBD1. Germline V gene sequence: CDR1 SGDLS, CDR2 YYNGEE. The CDR3 extends over 16 amino acids. Unmatched junction bases numbered 10, after V lost 3 bases and J lost 7 bases. The CDR3 region has the DNA TGTGCCAGCAGCGGGAGATCCGGGACAGCAAATTCACCCCTCCACTTT. Amino acids: CASSGRSGTANSPLHF.

The chain is built from TRBV28 and TRBJ1-6, with D possibly TRBD1 on 5 matching bases. This CDR3 has 16 amino acids. Per germline, CDR1 MDHEN and CDR2 SYDVKM. Trimming took 3 bases from V and 0 from J, leaving 9 bases between them. The CDR3 sequence: CASSLQGSSYNSPLHF. The DNA for the CDR3 is TGTGCCAGCAGTTTGCAGGGTAGCTCCTATAATTCACCCCTCCACTTT.

The chain has TRBV15 and TRBJ1-2; D is uncertain. CDR1 is LNHNV and CDR2 is YYDKDF in the germline V gene (reference sequence). Trimming took off 1 base at V and 4 bases at J, with 10 bases between the two ends. CDR3 length: 14 amino acids. CDR3 sequence (DNA): TGTGCCACCAGCAGAGTTGGGGAAATCTATGGCTACACCTTC. It translates to CATSRVGEIYGYTF.

This clone occurred a few times. The chain has TRBV6-1 and TRBJ1-5, with unresolved D. CDR1 MNHNS and CDR2 SASEGT come from the germline V gene. This CDR3 contains 14 residues. Trimming left V 0 bases short and J 4 bases short, with 7 bases between. As DNA, the CDR3 is TGTGCCAGCAGTGAAGCCCCCAGAAATCAGCCCCAGCATTTT. This codes for CASSEAPRNQPQHF.

A single count supports this clone. The chain recombines TRBV11-2 with TRBJ2-5; D unclear. Trimming stripped 1 base from V and 4 bases from J, with 4 bases between. Looked up from germline, CDR1 is SGHAT and CDR2 is FQNNGV. This CDR3 spans 12 amino acids. The CDR3: CASSLVLETQYF. Here the CDR3 DNA reads TGTGCCAGCAGCTTAGTGTTAGAGACCCAGTACTTC. Full variable domain (remainder filled in from reference TRBV11-2 and TRBJ2-5): EAGVAQSPRYKIIEKRQSVAFWCNPISGHATLYWYQQILGQGPKLLIQFQNNGVVDDSQLPKDRFSAERLKGVDSTLKIQPAKLEDSAVYLCASSLVLETQYFGPGTRLLVL.

This clone was recorded only once. The gene calls are TRBV27 and TRBJ2-2; D is unclear. CDR1 and CDR2 from the germline V gene are MNHEY and SMNVEV (reference sequence). The CDR3 is 17 amino acids. The germline V and J ends were trimmed by 1 base and 4 bases, with 16 bases remaining between them. CDR3 DNA: TGTGCCAGCAGTTTATTCCCCCGACGCAGGCTCACCGGGGAGCTGTTTTTT. Translation gives CASSLFPRRRLTGELFF.

The chain links TRBV4-1 to TRBJ2-2; 7 bases are shared with TRBD1. In germline, CDR1 is MGHRA, CDR2 YSYEKL. V lost 3 bases and J lost 6; bases outside the gene matches: 7. This CDR3 is built from 15 residues. CDR3 amino acids: CASSHPDRVAGELFF. CDR3 in DNA: TGCGCCAGCAGCCACCCCGACAGGGTTGCCGGGGAGCTGTTTTTT.

This clone was seen once. This chain links TRBV21-1 with TRBJ1-6; TRBD1, the table's D call, was not compared with the DNA. TRBV21-1 is noted as a pseudogene. The CDR3 has 17 residues. The CDR3 region has the DNA TGTGCCAGCAGCAAAGCCACGGCAGGGGACAATAATTCACCCCTCCACTTT. This encodes CASSKATAGDNNSPLHF.

This clone was seen more than once but under ten times. The J gene is TRBJ2-7, the V gene TRBV27; D is perhaps TRBD1 or TRBD2 (6 bases each). The CDR3 totals 13 residues. Germline V lookup: CDR1 MNHEY, CDR2 SMNVEV (reference sequence). The V and J ends lost 2 bases and 7 bases respectively, with 12 bases between them. The CDR3, as DNA: TGTGCCAGCAGTTTAACGGGGGCTGGGGAGCAGTACTTC. Its translation is CASSLTGAGEQYF.

The chain is built from TRBV7-3 and TRBJ2-5, with D perhaps assigned TRBD1 or TRBD2 (5 bases each). Trimming removed 4 bases from V and 5 bases from J, with 11 bases in between. This CDR3 contains 13 residues. The germline V gene has CDR1 SGHTA and CDR2 FQGTGA. The CDR3 is CASSSGAKETQYF. CDR3 DNA: TGTGCCAGCAGCTCCGGGGCGAAGGAGACCCAGTACTTC.

This clone has only a few counts. This chain uses TRBV7-8 with TRBJ1-6, with a tentative D call TRBD1 (6 bases). The CDR3 consists of 13 residues. The V gene's germline CDR1 is SGHVS and CDR2 FQNEAQ. V lost 4 bases to trimming and J lost 8 bases, with 9 bases between them. The CDR3 sequence: CASSSKGDSPLHF. The DNA of the CDR3 is TGTGCCAGCAGCTCAAAGGGGGATTCACCCCTCCACTTT. Drawing the rest from reference TRBV7-8 and TRBJ1-6, the complete variable domain is GAGVSQSPRYKVAKRGQDVALRCDPISGHVSLFWYQQALGQGPEFLTYFQNEAQLDKSGLPSDRFFAERPEGSVSTLKIQRTQQEDSAVYLCASSSKGDSPLHFGNGTRLTVT.

The V call is TRBV11-2, the J call TRBJ2-1; 9 nucleotides line up with TRBD2. V gave up 0 bases and J gave up 1 base; unmatched junction bases: 7. CDR3 length equals 18 residues. The germline V gene encodes CDR1 SGHAT and CDR2 FQNNGV. The CDR3 DNA reads TGTGCCAGCAGCTTAGATGGGCGGGGGGGATCTTCCTACAATGAGCAGTTCTTC. It encodes CASSLDGRGGSSYNEQFF.

The chain combines TRBV11-3 with TRBJ2-5, with D tentatively TRBD2 (5 bases). Germline CDR1 is SGHNT and CDR2 is YENEEA. V was pared by 5 bases and J by 5 bases, with 9 bases between. There are 12 residues in the CDR3. CDR3 protein: CASSASGETQYF. CDR3 coding DNA: TGTGCCAGCAGCGCGAGCGGTGAGACCCAGTACTTC.

This chain uses TRBV7-6 with TRBJ1-2; 8 positions agree with TRBD1. CDR1 is SGHVS, CDR2 FNYEAQ, per germline. This CDR3 is 14 amino acids long. The J segment lost 5 bases and the V segment lost 6 bases, leaving 8 bases of the junction unmatched. In nucleotides, the CDR3 is TGTGCCAGCAGTCCACAGGGGGAAGGGTATGGCTACACCTTC. Its protein product is CASSPQGEGYGYTF.

The J gene is TRBJ2-7, the V gene TRBV14; D is tentatively TRBD1 or TRBD2 (5 bases each). Trimming stripped 4 bases from V and 6 bases from J, with 7 bases between. The CDR3 has 11 residues. The germline V gene encodes CDR1 SGHDN and CDR2 FVKESK. CDR3 DNA: TGTGCCAGCAGCCCGGGGCTCGAGCAGTACTTC. Translated: CASSPGLEQYF.